The 15 T cell receptor beta chains below all came from one sample that was sequenced in a study of control samples from healthy donors and cancer patients (dated by TCRdb to the early 2020s). The library was built by means of the immunoSEQ multiplex PCR assay. The source is immuneACCESS, and TCRdb retained only in-frame sequences with V and J called. Part of the clones is not carried over; for the studies checked, unresolved V genes explain less than half of this, and the remainder is unexplained. The sample table holds some 67,000 clones, of which 85% to 90% were seen once. The ten largest account for about a fifth of the sample. The sample comprised PBMCs. All receptors come from a man in his 60s with lung cancer.

The chain links TRBV6-5 to TRBJ2-7, with D tentatively TRBD2 (5 bases). CDR1 and CDR2 (germline): MNHEY, SVGAGI. CDR3 size: 15 residues. Trimming shortened V by 0 bases and J by 4 bases, and 13 bases separated the two germline ends. The CDR3 loop reads CASSYSRSGNYEQYV. The CDR3 coding sequence is TGTGCCAGCAGTTACTCGAGGAGCGGCAATTACGAGCAGTACGTC.

This chain links TRBV7-9 with TRBJ1-1; D possibly corresponds to TRBD1 (5 bases). The germline CDR1 and CDR2 sequences are SEHNR and FQNEAQ (reference sequence). Trimming left V 5 bases short and J 3 bases short, with 16 bases between. The CDR3 sequence is 15 residues long. DNA of the CDR3: TGTGCCAGCAGCGTCGGAGACAGACGGGACACTGAAGCTTTCTTT. Amino acid sequence: CASSVGDRRDTEAFF.

This chain's CDR3 is CASRLRSDTQYF. The CDR3 DNA sequence: TGTGCCAGCAGATTGAGGTCAGATACGCAGTATTTT. The V and J genes are TRBV7-2 and TRBJ2-3; D gene unclear. Between the trimmed V and J ends, which lost 6 bases and 4 bases, there was a span of 8 bases. Germline CDR1 and CDR2: SGHTA and FQGNSA. The CDR3 loop spans 12 amino acids.

The chain has TRBV18 and TRBJ1-2; TRBD1 might be the D (6 bases). CDR1 and CDR2 (germline): KGHSH, LQKENI. The length of the CDR3 is 13 residues. V shed 3 bases and J shed 6 bases, with 11 bases lying between them. The CDR3 DNA follows: TGTGCCAGCTCACCGGCAGGGGCGGATGGCTACACCTTC. Encoded protein: CASSPAGADGYTF.

The rearrangement links TRBV11-3 to TRBJ2-1, with 7 bases fitting TRBD1. In germline, CDR1 is SGHNT, CDR2 YENEEA. Trimming took 0 bases from V and 5 from J; bases not matched to a gene: 1. The CDR3 sequence is 14 residues long. CDR3 bases: TGTGCCAGCAGCTTAGAGGGACAGAACAATGAGCAGTTCTTC. It translates to CASSLEGQNNEQFF. The whole variable domain, remainder taken from reference TRBV11-3 and TRBJ2-1, is EAGVVQSPRYKIIEKKQPVAFWCNPISGHNTLYWYLQNLGQGPELLIRYENEEAVDDSQLPKDRFSAERLKGVDSTLKIQPAELGDSAVYLCASSLEGQNNEQFFGPGTRLTVL.

This sequence joins TRBV7-8 and TRBJ1-5, with D possibly matching TRBD1 (5 bases). The CDR3 is made up of 14 amino acids. Per germline, CDR1 SGHVS and CDR2 FQNEAQ. V lost 2 bases to trimming and J lost 6 bases, with 11 bases between them. CDR3 nucleotides: TGTGCCAGCAGCTTAACGGGGGGGACTCAGCCCCAGCATTTT. This translates into CASSLTGGTQPQHF.

The chain joins TRBV7-3 to TRBJ1-1; 12 bases are shared with TRBD1. CDR1 and CDR2 from the germline V gene are SGHTA and FQGTGA. The CDR3 covers 15 residues. V was clipped by 0 bases and J by 12 bases; unmatched bases: 8. CDR3 protein: CASSLTAGTGGRSFF. CDR3 in DNA: TGTGCCAGCAGCTTAACAGCTGGGACAGGGGGCAGGTCTTTCTTT.

V usage is TRBV7-9 and J usage is TRBJ2-5; 10 bases agree with TRBD2. With 0 bases clipped from V and 0 bases from J, the junction kept 7 bases outside the gene matches. This CDR3 comprises 18 residues. Germline V gene sequence: CDR1 SEHNR, CDR2 FQNEAQ (reference sequence). The CDR3 reads CASSLAPLAGEYQETQYF. CDR3 coding DNA: TGTGCCAGCAGCTTAGCGCCCCTAGCGGGGGAGTACCAAGAGACCCAGTACTTC.

The rearrangement uses TRBV11-3 and TRBJ2-5, with 8 bases that match TRBD1. J was trimmed by 6 bases and V by 2 bases; bases with no gene match: 11. Germline assignment: CDR1 SGHNT and CDR2 YENEEA. This CDR3 is built from 16 residues. The CDR3 nucleotides read TGTGCCAGCAGCTTAACTGGGACAGGAGTAGTAAAGACCCAGTACTTC. Its translation: CASSLTGTGVVKTQYF.

This clone was seen only a few times. This chain links TRBV10-3 with TRBJ2-7, with D maybe TRBD2 (6 bases). The CDR3 loop spans 13 amino acids. Trimming left V 2 bases short and J 5 bases short, with 10 bases between. CDR1 ENHRY and CDR2 SYGVKD come from the germline V gene. The CDR3 loop is CAISEGRKDEQYV. CDR3 nucleotide sequence: TGTGCCATCAGTGAGGGGAGGAAGGACGAGCAGTACGTC.

The chain uses TRBV6-2 or TRBV6-3 and TRBJ1-1, with D unclear. Per the germline V gene, CDR1 is MNHEY and CDR2 is SVGEGT. V was cut by 5 bases and J by 0 bases, with 16 bases left in between. The CDR3 is made up of 16 amino acids. The CDR3 spells CASSTLTNGVNTEAFF. Written as DNA, the CDR3 is TGTGCCAGCAGTACTCTCACTAACGGGGTGAACACTGAAGCTTTCTTT.

V and J are TRBV3-1 (or the pseudogene TRBV3-2) and TRBJ1-3, with 8 nucleotides matching TRBD1. The trim removed 0 bases at V and 3 bases at J, leaving 1 base unmatched. This CDR3 is built from 15 residues. Per germline, CDR1 LGHDT and CDR2 YNNKEL (reference sequence). CDR3 sequence reads: CASSQEDRVGNTIYF. The CDR3 DNA sequence: TGTGCCAGCAGCCAAGAGGACAGGGTTGGAAACACCATATATTTT.

J is TRBJ2-7 and V is TRBV12-3 or TRBV12-4; 8 bases map to TRBD1. V gave up 8 bases and J gave up 6 bases; unmatched junction bases: 6. This CDR3 is built from 12 residues. DNA for the CDR3: TGTGCCAGCGGAAAAGGGACAGGCGAGCAGTACGTC. This gives the protein CASGKGTGEQYV.

V and J are TRBV6-5 and TRBJ1-1; possibly TRBD1 for D (5 bases). V was clipped by 7 bases and J by 5 bases, with 14 bases between them. Germline CDR1 MNHEY, CDR2 SVGAGI. This CDR3 is built from 13 residues. CDR3 nucleotides: TGTGCCAGCATTCGGACATCTGGGACTGAAGCTTTCTTT. Its protein product is CASIRTSGTEAFF.

The chain uses TRBV5-1 and TRBJ2-7; TRBD1 matches 8 bases. CDR1 SGHRS and CDR2 YFSETQ come from the germline V gene. V lost 0 bases and J lost 4; bases outside the gene matches: 6. The CDR3 consists of 15 residues. The CDR3 region has the DNA TGCGCCAGCAGCTTGGGTACAGGGGGAACTTACGAGCAGTACTTC. This codes for CASSLGTGGTYEQYF.